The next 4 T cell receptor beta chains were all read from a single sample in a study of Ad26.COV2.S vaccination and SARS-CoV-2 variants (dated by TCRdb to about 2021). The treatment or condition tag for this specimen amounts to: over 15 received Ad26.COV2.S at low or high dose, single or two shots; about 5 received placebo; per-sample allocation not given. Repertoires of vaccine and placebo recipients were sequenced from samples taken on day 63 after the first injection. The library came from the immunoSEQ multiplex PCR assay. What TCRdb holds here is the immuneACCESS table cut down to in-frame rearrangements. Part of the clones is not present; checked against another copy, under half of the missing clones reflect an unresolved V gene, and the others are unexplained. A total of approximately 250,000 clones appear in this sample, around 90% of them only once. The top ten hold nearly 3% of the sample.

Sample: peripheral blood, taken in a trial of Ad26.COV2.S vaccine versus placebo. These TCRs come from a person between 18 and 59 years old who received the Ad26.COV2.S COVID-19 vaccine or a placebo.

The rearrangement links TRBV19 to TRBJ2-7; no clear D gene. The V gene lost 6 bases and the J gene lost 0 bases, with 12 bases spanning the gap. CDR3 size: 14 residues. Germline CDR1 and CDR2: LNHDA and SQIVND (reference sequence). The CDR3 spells CASSLPGGSYEQYF. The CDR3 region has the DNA TGTGCCAGTAGCCTCCCAGGCGGCTCCTACGAGCAGTACTTC. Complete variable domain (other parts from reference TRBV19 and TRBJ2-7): DGGITQSPKYLFRKEGQNVTLSCEQNLNHDAMYWYRQDPGQGLRLIYYSQIVNDFQKGDIAEGYSVSREKKESFPLTVTSAQKNPTAFYLCASSLPGGSYEQYFGPGTRLTVT.

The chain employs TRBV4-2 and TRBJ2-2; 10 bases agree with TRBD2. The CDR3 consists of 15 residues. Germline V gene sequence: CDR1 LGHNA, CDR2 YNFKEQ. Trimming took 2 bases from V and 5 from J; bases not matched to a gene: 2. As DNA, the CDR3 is TGTGCCAGCAGCCAACTAGCGGGAGATACCGGGGAGCTGTTTTTT. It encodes CASSQLAGDTGELFF.

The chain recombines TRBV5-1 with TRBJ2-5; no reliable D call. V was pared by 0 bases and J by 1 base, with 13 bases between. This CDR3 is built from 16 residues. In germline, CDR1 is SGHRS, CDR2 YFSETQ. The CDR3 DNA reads TGCGCCAGCAGCTTGGCCCTCCAGTTAACCCAAGAGACCCAGTACTTC. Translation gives CASSLALQLTQETQYF.

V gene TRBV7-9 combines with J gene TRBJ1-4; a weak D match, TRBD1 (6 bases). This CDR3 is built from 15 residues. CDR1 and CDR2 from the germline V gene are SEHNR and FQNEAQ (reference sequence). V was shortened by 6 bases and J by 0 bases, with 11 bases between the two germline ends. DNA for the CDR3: TGTGCCAGCAGAACAGGGATTTCAACTAATGAAAAACTGTTTTTT. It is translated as CASRTGISTNEKLFF.